This T cell receptor (beta chain) was profiled in a study of T cell responses to AZD1222 COVID-19 vaccine. Whole-study results and caveats: Vaccine-related CD4 TCRs covered spike, predominating at 160-218 and 743-854. Only after the peak T cell response were repertoires sampled. Compared with day 0, the breadth and depth of the Spike-specific TCR repertoire rose significantly after two doses of AZD1222.

This CDR3 contains 13 residues. Per the germline V gene, CDR1 is SGHAT and CDR2 is FQNNGV. V gave up 3 bases and J gave up 6 bases, with 9 bases separating them. The repertoire was sequenced with immunoSEQ multiplex PCR; TCRdb's copy has only in-frame clones and lacks some. The data show more than 100,000 clones, roughly 85% seen once. To note about this clone: Its antigen is currently unknown.

The source material was peripheral blood, sampled 28 days after the second dose of the MenACWY control vaccine. The clonotype was recovered from an adult who received the MenACWY meningococcal vaccine as a control. The rearrangement joins TRBV11-2 to TRBJ1-5; D is ambiguous. In DNA form, the CDR3 reads TGTGCCAGCAGCTTCTCCCCGAGTCAGCCCCAGCATTTT. Its protein is CASSFSPSQPQHF.